Listed below are T cell receptor beta chains from one sample, sequenced in a study of shared clonotypes between healthy human individuals. Only in-frame clones appear in the TCRdb table, and some are missing; sequencing was by immunoSEQ multiplex PCR. The sample lists some 2 million clones; over 85% were seen once. What was sequenced was naive CD8+ T cells sorted from blood. Receptor source: a man aged 18 to 35 in good health. Both conserved end residues are trimmed from each CDR3. Each record gives: CDR3 protein, clone size, J gene, V gene. Clone size is stated in some rows and not others, as once, few, many or a class when expanded.

CDR3 protein: ASSYSWGTNTEAF
clone size: .
J gene: TRBJ1-1
V gene: TRBV6-5

CDR3 protein: ASSPPAGGLETQY
clone size: .
J gene: TRBJ2-5
V gene: TRBV4-1

CDR3 protein: ATSRRDSGVETQY
clone size: .
J gene: TRBJ2-5
V gene: TRBV15

CDR3 protein: ASSVGNSQYEQY
clone size: .
J gene: TRBJ2-7
V gene: TRBV7-6

CDR3 protein: ASTGTGGSDTQY
clone size: .
J gene: TRBJ2-3
V gene: TRBV27

CDR3 protein: ASSLVPSGSDEQY
clone size: once
J gene: TRBJ2-7
V gene: TRBV5-1

CDR3 protein: AWSLGTGGRAF
clone size: .
J gene: TRBJ1-1
V gene: TRBV30

CDR3 protein: ASSADPWRAF
clone size: .
J gene: TRBJ1-1
V gene: TRBV6-1

CDR3 protein: ASSLVGGSSFLGYT
clone size: .
J gene: TRBJ1-2
V gene: TRBV27

CDR3 protein: ASSLGTTGLNYGYT
clone size: .
J gene: TRBJ1-2
V gene: TRBV5-5

CDR3 protein: ASSLDREGGSPLH
clone size: .
J gene: TRBJ1-6
V gene: TRBV6-5

CDR3 protein: ASNPRQTQETQY
clone size: .
J gene: TRBJ2-5
V gene: TRBV28

CDR3 protein: ASRSDGNSGNTIY
clone size: .
J gene: TRBJ1-3
V gene: TRBV28

CDR3 protein: ASSPHRGQY
clone size: .
J gene: TRBJ2-7
V gene: TRBV5-1

CDR3 protein: ASSIGWGFSYEQY
clone size: .
J gene: TRBJ2-7
V gene: TRBV19

CDR3 protein: RPEGHLAYEQY
clone size: .
J gene: TRBJ2-7
V gene: TRBV29-1

CDR3 protein: ASSIGTGDQPQH
clone size: few
J gene: TRBJ1-5
V gene: TRBV7-9

CDR3 protein: ASSISGFYEPQH
clone size: .
J gene: TRBJ1-5
V gene: TRBV19

CDR3 protein: ASSVGDGSQETQY
clone size: .
J gene: TRBJ2-5
V gene: TRBV9

CDR3 protein: ASSSAMTTDTQY
clone size: .
J gene: TRBJ2-3
V gene: TRBV7-9

CDR3 protein: ASSVAASSYNEQF
clone size: .
J gene: TRBJ2-1
V gene: TRBV9

CDR3 protein: ASSHLAGDYEQY
clone size: .
J gene: TRBJ2-7
V gene: TRBV5-1

CDR3 protein: ASGLAIRGGPPDTQY
clone size: .
J gene: TRBJ2-3
V gene: TRBV12-5

CDR3 protein: ASSFSSGGEGETQY
clone size: .
J gene: TRBJ2-5
V gene: TRBV7-2

CDR3 protein: ASSYSNSGYQPQH
clone size: .
J gene: TRBJ1-5
V gene: TRBV6-5

CDR3 protein: ASSQSSIDYEQY
clone size: .
J gene: TRBJ2-7
V gene: TRBV4-3

CDR3 protein: ASSLTSGSGNEQF
clone size: .
J gene: TRBJ2-1
V gene: TRBV6-5

CDR3 protein: AWSWTGGDNSPLH
clone size: .
J gene: TRBJ1-6
V gene: TRBV30

CDR3 protein: ASSSQGINYGYT
clone size: .
J gene: TRBJ1-2
V gene: TRBV4-3

CDR3 protein: ASSETGDREKLF
clone size: .
J gene: TRBJ1-4
V gene: TRBV25-1

CDR3 protein: ASSFGYQPQH
clone size: few
J gene: TRBJ1-5
V gene: TRBV28

CDR3 protein: AWSRVGVYGYT
clone size: .
J gene: TRBJ1-2
V gene: TRBV30

CDR3 protein: ATKPPQGWMTDTQY
clone size: .
J gene: TRBJ2-3
V gene: TRBV19

CDR3 protein: ASSQGTGLNTEAF
clone size: few
J gene: TRBJ1-1
V gene: TRBV4-1

CDR3 protein: ASSYGRGLETQY
clone size: .
J gene: TRBJ2-5
V gene: TRBV6-5

CDR3 protein: ATDGAGGKLGSNQPQH
clone size: .
J gene: TRBJ1-5
V gene: TRBV2

CDR3 protein: ASSILGQAAGNTEAF
clone size: .
J gene: TRBJ1-1
V gene: TRBV7-9

CDR3 protein: ASSLSGEQY
clone size: .
J gene: TRBJ2-7
V gene: TRBV28

CDR3 protein: ASSGPSGGSTDTQY
clone size: .
J gene: TRBJ2-3
V gene: TRBV6-6

CDR3 protein: ASSSPHREGVYGYT
clone size: .
J gene: TRBJ1-2
V gene: TRBV19

CDR3 protein: ASSQEGGTYEQY
clone size: .
J gene: TRBJ2-7
V gene: TRBV4-1

CDR3 protein: ASRVQGATGNTIY
clone size: once
J gene: TRBJ1-3
V gene: TRBV6-5

CDR3 protein: ASSYEGEQY
clone size: .
J gene: TRBJ2-7
V gene: TRBV6-5

CDR3 protein: ASSFYGGGYEQY
clone size: .
J gene: TRBJ2-7
V gene: TRBV27

CDR3 protein: ASSYLGQGGYGYT
clone size: .
J gene: TRBJ1-2
V gene: TRBV6-5

CDR3 protein: ASSPYQEDAGGELF
clone size: .
J gene: TRBJ2-2
V gene: TRBV27

CDR3 protein: ASSRGNTEAF
clone size: .
J gene: TRBJ1-1
V gene: TRBV4-1

CDR3 protein: ANPRGDLGGYT
clone size: .
J gene: TRBJ1-2
V gene: TRBV6-5

CDR3 protein: ASRSGRQGAYEQY
clone size: .
J gene: TRBJ2-7
V gene: TRBV19

CDR3 protein: ASSLGGSDYGYT
clone size: .
J gene: TRBJ1-2
V gene: TRBV11-2

CDR3 protein: AISDEGSGELF
clone size: .
J gene: TRBJ2-2
V gene: TRBV10-3

CDR3 protein: ASSSGGAYEQY
clone size: .
J gene: TRBJ2-7
V gene: TRBV5-6

CDR3 protein: ASHDRGSNYGYT
clone size: .
J gene: TRBJ1-2
V gene: TRBV6-5

CDR3 protein: ASSEGQGVGNQPQH
clone size: .
J gene: TRBJ1-5
V gene: TRBV6-1

CDR3 protein: ASSLVLAGSTYEQY
clone size: .
J gene: TRBJ2-7
V gene: TRBV13

CDR3 protein: ASSWRIQETQY
clone size: .
J gene: TRBJ2-5
V gene: TRBV19

CDR3 protein: ATSTDSYEQY
clone size: .
J gene: TRBJ2-7
V gene: TRBV15

CDR3 protein: ASSLVAMSGGAFDTQY
clone size: .
J gene: TRBJ2-3
V gene: TRBV5-6